This TCR beta chain appears in the sequencing data of a study of T cells in Graves' hyperthyroidism and ophthalmopathy. Study results and caveats: With a median lead of 6.5 months before onset, the model predicted ophthalmopathy. In the blood, most expanded thyroid clonotypes above 0.001 appeared as well.

This clonotype was counted ten times or more. Its antigen is unidentified. Amplification of TCR beta CDR3 regions used RNA as the template. First-round RT-PCR targeting the TCR CDR3 was performed with the HTBI primer set. TCRdb reprocessed the multiplex PCR reads with MiXCR, giving one entry per CDR3 protein. There are some 560,000 distinct CDR3 sequences in the sample; roughly 14% occur only once, and about 7% lies in the top ten. Trimming cost V 8 bases and J 5 bases, with 15 bases left between them. This CDR3 has 13 amino acids. CDR1 MNHNS and CDR2 SASEGT come from the germline V gene. The definition of stable Graves' hyperthyroidism was no ophthalmopathy progression within 18 months. Source material for PBMCs was more than 7.5 ml fresh peripheral blood.

The specimen was blood. The clonotype was recovered from a woman aged 30 to 39 with Graves' hyperthyroidism. This chain connects TRBV6-1 to TRBJ1-1, with a possible D match to TRBD1 (6 bases). DNA of the CDR3: TGTGCCAGCTCTTGGGGGCAGTCAACTGAAGCTTTCTTT. Protein sequence: CASSWGQSTEAFF.